This TCR beta chain was identified in a study of control samples from healthy donors and cancer patients. Repertoires were generated with immunoSEQ multiplex PCR, while TCRdb's copy carries only in-frame clones and drops some. The table lists roughly 68,000 clones, about 83% of them singletons. Germline CDR1 LNHNV, CDR2 YYDKDF (reference sequence). The V gene end was trimmed by 5 bases and the J gene end by 1 base; junction bases not matched to a gene: 6. The CDR3 length is 15 residues. The sequence came from a man aged 60 to 69 in good health. The chain is built from TRBV15 and TRBJ1-1; 8 nucleotides match TRBD1. Sequenced input: blood. The CDR3 is CATSFQTGGNTEAFF. CDR3 bases: TGTGCCACCAGCTTCCAAACAGGGGGGAACACTGAAGCTTTCTTT.